This TCR beta chain was captured by sequencing in a study of blood T cells in healthy people across ages. Study-wide results and limits: The diversity estimates, figures obtained from one million T cells, were considered underestimates. Naive T cell percentage showed a strong correlation with the diversity of TCR beta.

PCR was performed a second time for about 6 to 12 cycles using a sample-barcoded 5' primer and a J-beta primer mix. Each cDNA molecule was tagged by a template-switch adaptor that had 12 random nucleotides. MiXCR was run by TCRdb on the 5' RACE reads, yielding one entry per CDR3 protein. Of about 1.8 million distinct CDR3 sequences listed, around 48% are singletons. Trimming at V came to 5 bases and at J to 3 bases, leaving 10 bases not matched to a gene. The germline V gene has CDR1 MDHEN and CDR2 SYDVKM. The CDR3 consists of 15 residues. About this clonotype: The antigen is not known.

The genes are TRBV28 and TRBJ2-7; 7 bases align to TRBD2. Sequencing was done on a sample of blood. The source is a woman aged 40 to 49 in good health. CDR3 coding DNA: TGTGCCAGCAGTCCTCCTCGGCCTAGCGGCTACGAGCAGTACTTC. Translation: CASSPPRPSGYEQYF.